The 23 T cell receptor beta chains presented below share a single source sample, sequenced in a study of T cell repertoires in cytomegalovirus infection (dated by TCRdb to the late 2010s). What the treatment or condition label conveys for this sample: in vitro stimulation with specific CMV peptide epitopes to enrich CMV-specific T cells. No antigen has been identified for these receptors. The sample was run on an Illumina HiSeq 1500. TCRdb handled the public reads itself, with Q25 trimming in fastp and clone calling in MiXCR, and kept productive beta chains. All rows with the same CDR3 protein become a single entry with the most common DNA and genes. The sample includes approximately 990,000 distinct CDR3 sequences, with less than 35% observed a single time. The ten largest account for about 14% of the sample. This material consisted of cultured CD8+ T cells from PBMCs, taken from culture after CMV antigen stimulation. The receptor set was obtained from a human donor in good health (CMV status not recorded). Some clones in this sample may be carry-over from other donors' samples.

This clonotype has a count of ten or more. V is TRBV7-2 and J is TRBJ1-2; possible D gene TRBD1, 5 bases. V dropped 7 bases and J dropped 8 bases, with 14 bases sitting between them. The germline V gene has CDR1 SGHTA and CDR2 FQGNSA. CDR3 length: 12 amino acids. The CDR3 DNA reads TGTGCCAGCACCCCCGGGGCGGTAGGCTACACCTTC. Its translation: CASTPGAVGYTF. The whole variable domain, remainder taken from reference TRBV7-2 and TRBJ1-2, is GAGVSQSPSNKVTEKGKDVELRCDPISGHTALYWYRQSLGQGLEFLIYFQGNSAPDKSGLPSDRFSAERTGGSVSTLTIQRTQQEDSAVYLCASTPGAVGYTFGSGTRLTVV.

CDR3 coding DNA: TGCAGTGCTGATACTAGCTTAATTTACAATGAGCAGTTCTTC. Its translation is CSADTSLIYNEQFF. The chain is built from TRBV20-1 and TRBJ2-1; maybe TRBD2 (6 bases). CDR3 length: 14 residues. The V and J ends lost 5 bases and 4 bases respectively, with 15 bases between them. Germline assignment: CDR1 DFQATT and CDR2 SNEGSKA (reference sequence).

This clonotype has more than one count but fewer than ten. This sequence joins TRBV20-1 and TRBJ2-6; a possible D gene is TRBD2 (7 bases). The CDR3 is made up of 17 amino acids. Trimming pared 0 bases from V and 0 bases from J, leaving 12 bases between. CDR1 and CDR2 (germline): DFQATT, SNEGSKA (reference sequence). CDR3 amino acids: CSARDRGGASGANVLTF. CDR3 nucleotides: TGCAGTGCTAGAGATCGAGGGGGGGCCTCTGGGGCCAACGTCCTGACTTTC.

This clonotype was observed a handful of times. J is TRBJ1-1 and V is TRBV20-1, with 7 bases matching TRBD1. Per germline, CDR1 DFQATT and CDR2 SNEGSKA (reference sequence). This CDR3 has 16 residues. Trimming at V came to 3 bases and at J to 0 bases, leaving 10 bases not matched to a gene. CDR3 sequence reads: CSASQVDRDLNTEAFF. The CDR3, as DNA: TGCAGTGCTAGCCAAGTAGACAGGGATCTGAACACTGAAGCTTTCTTT.

This clonotype has more than one count but fewer than ten. The CDR3: CASSLTPGQGYNHEQFF. The CDR3 DNA is TGTGCCAGCAGCTTAACACCCGGACAGGGGTACAACCATGAGCAGTTCTTC. J is TRBJ2-1 and V is TRBV7-9, with TRBD1 identical over 9 bases. V lost 2 bases and J lost 8; bases outside the gene matches: 13. Germline assignment: CDR1 SEHNR and CDR2 FQNEAQ (reference sequence). The CDR3 is 17 residues long. The variable domain in full, with the rest retrieved from reference TRBV7-9 and TRBJ2-1, is DTGVSQNPRHKITKRGQNVTFRCDPISEHNRLYWYRQTLGQGPEFLTYFQNEAQLEKSRLLSDRFSAERPKGSFSTLEIQRTEQGDSAMYLCASSLTPGQGYNHEQFFGPGTRLTVL.

V is TRBV2 and J is TRBJ1-3; D is unresolved. Per the germline V gene, CDR1 is SNHLY and CDR2 is FYNNEI. V dropped 11 bases and J dropped 8 bases, with 16 bases sitting between them. The CDR3 has 12 residues. The CDR3 protein is CAYEGRADTIYF. The CDR3 DNA is TGTGCCTACGAAGGACGGGCGGACACCATATATTTT.

V is TRBV2 and J is TRBJ1-6, with D possibly being TRBD1 (5 bases). Germline assignment: CDR1 SNHLY and CDR2 FYNNEI. This CDR3 contains 16 residues. The germline V and J ends were trimmed by 5 bases and 9 bases, with 20 bases remaining between them. In DNA form, the CDR3 reads TGTGCCAGCAGTCGATCCCGGGACCCAGGAGCTTCACCCCTCCACTTT. Its translation: CASSRSRDPGASPLHF.

The table lists this clonotype with a few counts. The V and J genes are TRBV9 and TRBJ1-3; perhaps TRBD1 as D (5 bases). V was cut by 3 bases and J by 3 bases, with 7 bases left in between. The germline V gene has CDR1 SGDLS and CDR2 YYNGEE. There are 13 residues in the CDR3. CDR3 protein: CASSAQGGNTIYF. For the CDR3, the DNA is TGTGCCAGCAGCGCCCAGGGTGGAAACACCATATATTTT.

J is TRBJ2-7 and V is TRBV6-2 or TRBV6-3; the match to TRBD1 covers 7 bases. The CDR3 has 15 residues. V lost 2 bases, J lost 0 bases, and 4 bases stayed unmatched. Germline V gene sequence: CDR1 MNHEY, CDR2 SVGEGT. The CDR3 DNA follows: TGTGCCAGCAGTTACCTACAGGGGTTCTCCTACGAGCAGTACTTC. Translated: CASSYLQGFSYEQYF.

The V call is TRBV7-6, the J call TRBJ1-1; D is possibly TRBD1 (6 bases). The CDR3 contains 15 residues. Trimming pared 6 bases from V and 4 bases from J, leaving 18 bases between. Per germline, CDR1 SGHVS and CDR2 FNYEAQ. The CDR3 here is CASRSARGIGTEAFF. The CDR3 DNA follows: TGTGCCAGCAGATCAGCTAGGGGGATAGGCACTGAAGCTTTCTTT.

The chain links TRBV10-2 to TRBJ2-5, with D possibly being TRBD1 (6 bases). The germline V gene has CDR1 WSHSY and CDR2 SAAADI. The CDR3 runs 15 residues. Trimming took 2 bases from V and 3 from J, leaving 13 bases between them. DNA of the CDR3: TGCGCCAGCAGTGAGCCAAGGAAGGGGGAAGAGACCCAGTACTTC. Its protein is CASSEPRKGEETQYF.

The table lists this clonotype with many counts. The chain joins TRBV7-3 to TRBJ2-1; D is uncertain. This CDR3 is built from 13 residues. CDR1 SGHTA and CDR2 FQGTGA come from the germline V gene. V lost 2 bases to trimming and J lost 4 bases, with 6 bases between them. CDR3 nucleotides: TGTGCCAGCAGCTTACACGAGTACAATGAGCAGTTCTTC. This encodes CASSLHEYNEQFF.

The chain couples TRBV10-3 to TRBJ1-5; tentatively, D is TRBD1 (6 bases). With 2 bases removed from V and 7 bases from J, the gap between germline ends came to 18 bases. Germline V gene sequence: CDR1 ENHRY, CDR2 SYGVKD. The CDR3 runs to 16 residues. The CDR3 is CAISEVRRGPGQPQHF. The CDR3 nucleotides are TGTGCCATCAGTGAGGTGCGCAGGGGCCCGGGCCAGCCCCAGCATTTT.

This clonotype was counted at least ten times. The chain uses TRBV25-1 and TRBJ2-1, with D possibly matching TRBD1 (5 bases). Trimming took off 3 bases at V and 5 bases at J, with 14 bases between the two ends. CDR1 and CDR2 from the germline V gene are MGHDK and SYGVNS. This CDR3 spans 15 amino acids. The DNA for the CDR3 is TGTGCCAGCAGTGATAAGAGCCAGGGAAACAATGAGCAGTTCTTC. This gives the protein CASSDKSQGNNEQFF.

The V and J genes are TRBV7-9 and TRBJ2-1, with TRBD2 matching over 9 bases. The CDR3 runs 16 residues. J lost 5 bases, V lost 5 bases, and 10 bases had no gene match. CDR1 is SEHNR, CDR2 FQNEAQ, per germline (reference sequence). DNA of the CDR3: TGTGCCAGCAGCGCCCCAGCGGGGGGATACAACAATGAGCAGTTCTTC. The encoded protein is CASSAPAGGYNNEQFF.

For this clonotype: Mismatch with germline at one junction end may stem from a read error. This chain connects TRBV3-1 to TRBJ1-5; TRBD1 matches at 7 bases. Germline CDR1 is LGHDT and CDR2 is YNNKEL (reference sequence). This CDR3 spans 14 amino acids. DNA for the CDR3: TGTACCAGCAGCCAAGCGGGACAGAATCAGCCCCAGCATTTT. Its translation: CTSSQAGQNQPQHF.

In its sample, this clonotype was seen many times. V is TRBV6-1 and J is TRBJ2-1, with D perhaps matching TRBD1 or TRBD2 (6 bases each). The CDR3 has 13 residues. Germline V gives CDR1 MNHNS, CDR2 SASEGT. V was cut by 8 bases and J by 2 bases, with 10 bases left in between. The CDR3 is CASGGHAYNEQFF. CDR3 DNA: TGTGCCAGCGGGGGGCATGCCTACAATGAGCAGTTCTTC.

As to this clonotype: A read error may be the cause here, since a much bigger clone is one base away. J is TRBJ2-3 and V is TRBV7-8, with D perhaps TRBD1 (6 bases). There are 15 residues in the CDR3. V gave up 3 bases and J gave up 0 bases, with 10 bases separating them. The germline CDR1 and CDR2 sequences are SGHVS and FQNEAQ. CDR3 DNA sequence: TGTGCCAGCAGCTTCGGACAGTTTAGCACAGATACGCAGTATTTT. Its translation: CASSFGQFSTDTQYF.

This rearrangement joins TRBV7-6 to TRBJ2-1; D is possibly TRBD1 or TRBD2 (5 bases each). The CDR3 covers 17 residues. The germline V and J ends were trimmed by 4 bases and 7 bases, with 23 bases remaining between them. Germline-derived CDR1 and CDR2 are SGHVS and FNYEAQ. The CDR3 here is CASSSRNQGTGLNEQFF. CDR3 DNA: TGTGCCAGCAGCTCACGCAACCAAGGGACGGGGCTAAATGAGCAGTTCTTC.

This sequence joins TRBV12-3 or TRBV12-4 and TRBJ2-2; tentatively, D is TRBD1 (5 bases). The CDR3 extends over 15 amino acids. Trimming left V 6 bases short and J 3 bases short, with 14 bases between. The CDR3 sequence: CASSPQGGYTGELFF. The DNA of the CDR3 is TGTGCCAGCAGCCCCCAGGGTGGGTACACCGGGGAGCTGTTTTTT.

This rearrangement joins TRBV9 to TRBJ1-1; 9 nucleotides agree with TRBD1. This CDR3 is 13 amino acids long. V was pared by 8 bases and J by 3 bases, with 5 bases of the junction left unmatched. The germline V gene has CDR1 SGDLS and CDR2 YYNGEE. CDR3 region: CASTGGRYTEAFF. The CDR3 DNA reads TGTGCCAGTACAGGGGGCAGGTACACTGAAGCTTTCTTT.

The rearrangement joins TRBV11-2 to TRBJ2-7; D perhaps matches TRBD1 (5 bases). Germline loops: CDR1 SGHAT, CDR2 FQNNGV. Trimming left V 1 base short and J 3 bases short, with 16 bases between. The CDR3 has 16 amino acids. The CDR3 sequence: CASSLGPGPGIYEQYV. The CDR3 DNA sequence: TGTGCCAGCAGCTTAGGCCCAGGACCAGGGATCTACGAGCAGTACGTC.

The rearrangement joins TRBV7-9 to TRBJ2-3; 7 bases align to TRBD1. Germline trimming cut 10 bases from V and 2 bases from J; bases unmatched to any gene: 9. In germline, CDR1 is SEHNR, CDR2 FQNEAQ (reference sequence). This CDR3 has 14 residues. The CDR3 bases are TGTGCCACTTCGAGGACAGGTTACACAGATACGCAGTATTTT. Translated: CATSRTGYTDTQYF.